Presented here are 9 T cell receptor beta chains from one specimen sequenced in a study of blood T cell repertoires in COVID-19. TCRdb keeps only in-frame clones here, not all; method: immunoSEQ multiplex PCR. The top ten hold over 9% of the sample, which has over 300,000 clones, approximately 89% seen once. The sample consisted of PBMCs or T cells enriched from blood (not recorded which). These receptors were collected from a woman aged 40 to 50 who had recovered from COVID-19.

The chain combines TRBV11-3 with TRBJ2-1, with D maybe TRBD2 (6 bases). Germline V gene sequence: CDR1 SGHNT, CDR2 YENEEA. The CDR3 is 16 amino acids. V lost 4 bases and J 3 bases, leaving 16 bases between the germline ends. DNA for the CDR3: TGTGCCAGCAGCTCTAGGTTGGGGGACTTCTACAATGAGCAGTTCTTC. As protein: CASSSRLGDFYNEQFF.

With regard to this clone: Compared with germline, one end of the junction differs, possibly owing to a read error. The rearrangement joins TRBV10-3 to TRBJ2-7, with 13 bases lining up with TRBD2. The CDR3 has 17 residues. Germline V CDR1 and CDR2: ENHRY, SYGVKD. CDR3 in amino acids: CAISESSDSGLAGSGAF. The CDR3 DNA is TGTGCCATCAGTGAGTCGTCAGACTCGGGACTAGCGGGATCGGGGGCCTTC.

The chain joins TRBV10-2 to TRBJ1-1; 9 positions match TRBD1. The CDR3 covers 15 residues. Looked up from germline, CDR1 is WSHSY and CDR2 is SAAADI. The V gene end was trimmed by 6 bases and the J gene end by 7 bases; junction bases not matched to a gene: 12. CDR3 DNA sequence: TGCGCCAGCAGGAGGGACAGGGAATCGGTGCGTGAAGCTTTCTTT. It yields the protein CASRRDRESVREAFF.

The V and J genes are TRBV28 and TRBJ1-2, with 8 nucleotides matching TRBD1. CDR3 length: 14 residues. The trim removed 2 bases at V and 8 bases at J, leaving 7 bases unmatched. In germline, CDR1 is MDHEN, CDR2 SYDVKM. CDR3 bases: TGTGCCAGCAGTTTAGGACAGGGACCTCGAGGCTACACCTTC. This translates into CASSLGQGPRGYTF.

In the case of this clone: In the same sample, other DNA sequences code for this CDR3. The chain has TRBV7-9 and TRBJ1-5; TRBD1 matches 10 bases. The V gene end was trimmed by 1 base and the J gene end by 5 bases; junction bases not matched to a gene: 2. This CDR3 region has 15 residues. Germline values: CDR1 SEHNR, CDR2 FQNEAQ (reference sequence). Written as DNA, the CDR3 is TGTGCCAGCAGCTTAGGGGACAGGGGCGATCAGCCCCAGCATTTT. It yields the protein CASSLGDRGDQPQHF.

CDR3 DNA: TGTGCCAGCCGGGACACTTATAATTCACCCCTCCACTTT. Translated: CASRDTYNSPLHF. V usage is TRBV28 and J usage is TRBJ1-6, with TRBD1 as a possible D gene (6 bases). The CDR3 has 13 residues. Germline V CDR1 and CDR2: MDHEN, SYDVKM. V was trimmed by 8 bases and J by 4 bases, leaving 9 bases between them.

The chain links TRBV5-1 to TRBJ2-5; 11 bases match TRBD2. V was pared by 3 bases and J by 2 bases, with 3 bases of the junction left unmatched. This CDR3 region has 15 residues. CDR1 is SGHRS and CDR2 is YFSETQ in the germline V gene. The CDR3 here is CASSWTSGLQETQYF. For the CDR3, the DNA is TGCGCCAGCAGCTGGACTAGCGGGCTGCAAGAGACCCAGTACTTC.

Worth noting for this clone: The same CDR3 is also encoded by other DNA sequences in this sample. The rearrangement uses TRBV7-3 and TRBJ1-5; unclear D gene. This CDR3 has 13 amino acids. Trimming took 3 bases from V and 4 from J, leaving 7 bases between them. Germline-derived CDR1 and CDR2 are SGHTA and FQGTGA. The CDR3 DNA follows: TGTGCCAGCAGCTTGGGCATAAATCAGCCCCAGCATTTT. This gives the protein CASSLGINQPQHF.

The rearrangement joins TRBV11-2 to TRBJ2-3, with 9 bases lining up with TRBD2. The CDR3 spans 14 residues. The junction had 2 bases not matched to a gene; V was cut back by 2 bases and J by 5 bases. From germline, CDR1 is SGHAT and CDR2 FQNNGV. The CDR3 here is CASSLQRGVDTQYF. The CDR3 bases are TGTGCCAGCAGCTTACAGCGGGGGGTAGATACGCAGTATTTT. The full variable domain, in which reference TRBV11-2 and TRBJ2-3 provide the parts outside the CDR3, is EAGVAQSPRYKIIEKRQSVAFWCNPISGHATLYWYQQILGQGPKLLIQFQNNGVVDDSQLPKDRFSAERLKGVDSTLKIQPAKLEDSAVYLCASSLQRGVDTQYFGPGTRLTVL.